These T cell receptor beta chains were read from a single sample in a study of regulatory T cells in long-lasting Graves disease. TCRdb re-called the multiplex PCR reads with MiXCR, one entry per CDR3 protein. The sample yields some 330,000 distinct CDR3 sequences, approximately 12% seen once. This sample also belongs to another study, concerning T cells in Graves' hyperthyroidism and ophthalmopathy.

Here the sequenced sample was peripheral blood mononuclear cells (PBMCs), taken at new diagnosis, from a patient treated with antithyroid drugs. Receptor source: a woman under 30 with Graves disease. The CDR3 runs from the conserved cysteine through the conserved F or W. The D gene is left open where the match is weak. Rows give clone size only sometimes, using once, few, many, or a class for an expanded clone.

j_call v_call clone_size d_call cdr3_aa cdr3_nt
TRBJ1-1 TRBV20-1 many - CSAFERFGTEAFF TGCAGTGCCTTCGAACGGTTTGGGACTGAAGCTTTCTTT
TRBJ1-2 TRBV19 - - CASSNAQTPNYGYTF TGTGCCAGTAGTAACGCTCAGACCCCTAACTATGGCTACACCTTC
TRBJ1-1 TRBV12-5 many - CASGFSTRPGASLNTEAFF TGTGCTAGTGGTTTTAGCACCAGACCAGGGGCCAGCCTGAACACTGAAGCTTTCTTT
TRBJ1-2 TRBV12-3/TRBV12-4 many - CASSLAGTRYYGYTF TGTGCCAGCAGTTTAGCCGGGACTCGATATTATGGCTACACCTTC
TRBJ1-3 TRBV11-2 - - CASSLAGYGNTIYF TGTGCCAGCAGCTTAGCAGGTTATGGAAACACCATATATTTT
TRBJ1-1 TRBV28 many - CASGRAHEAFF TGTGCCAGCGGGAGGGCTCATGAAGCTTTCTTT
TRBJ2-4 TRBV19 few TRBD1 CASSIGQAAKNIQYF TGTGCCAGTAGTATCGGACAGGCAGCCAAAAACATTCAGTACTTC
TRBJ1-5 TRBV28 many - CASSYLSNQPQHF TGTGCCAGCAGCTATTTGAGCAATCAGCCCCAGCATTTT
TRBJ1-4 TRBV6-1 many - CASRGRLLEKLFF TGTGCCAGCAGGGGCAGACTTCTAGAAAAACTGTTTTTT
TRBJ1-1 TRBV28 many - CASSFRGGAVKAFF TGTGCCAGCAGTTTTCGCGGAGGGGCCGTAAAAGCTTTCTTT
TRBJ1-1 TRBV28 many - CASQMYRGRLNTEAFF TGTGCCAGCCAGATGTACCGCGGACGGCTGAACACTGAAGCTTTCTTT
TRBJ2-2 TRBV7-6 few - CASSFRTGELFF TGTGCCAGCAGCTTTCGTACCGGGGAGCTGTTTTTT
TRBJ1-5 TRBV6-1 many - CASSGLRALVSNQPQHF TGTGCCAGCAGTGGACTGAGGGCTCTCGTCAGCAATCAGCCCCAGCATTTT
TRBJ2-3 TRBV3-1 many TRBD1 CASSQERGPTTDTQYF TGTGCCAGCAGCCAAGAGAGGGGGCCAACCACAGATACGCAGTATTTT
TRBJ2-2 TRBV15 many - CATSRGANTGELFF TGTGCCACCAGCAGAGGGGCGAACACCGGGGAGCTGTTTTTT
TRBJ2-1 TRBV19 - TRBD1 CASSIGWGQRDNEQFF TGTGCCAGTAGTATAGGATGGGGACAGCGAGACAATGAGCAGTTCTTC
TRBJ2-2 TRBV5-5 few - CASSLAMRPGELFF TGTGCCAGCAGCTTGGCAATGAGGCCCGGGGAGCTGTTTTTT
TRBJ2-7 TRBV20-1 many - CSARDPRSPIGQYF TGCAGTGCTAGAGATCCCAGGAGCCCTATAGGACAGTACTTC
TRBJ2-2 TRBV9 few - CASSEDWNTGELFF TGTGCCAGCAGCGAAGACTGGAACACCGGGGAGCTGTTTTTT
TRBJ1-4 TRBV7-9 few - CASSKPGADEKLFF TGTGCCAGCAGTAAACCGGGGGCCGATGAAAAACTGTTTTTT
TRBJ2-1 TRBV29-1 - TRBD2 CSVSGLSANEQFF TGCAGCGTATCGGGACTATCCGCGAATGAGCAGTTCTTC
TRBJ2-1 TRBV11-2 many - CASSLGEAYNEQFF TGTGCCAGCAGCTTAGGTGAGGCCTACAATGAGCAGTTCTTC
TRBJ1-1 TRBV5-1 many TRBD1 CASSLAWQGGTEAFF TGCGCCAGCAGCTTGGCTTGGCAGGGGGGCACTGAAGCTTTCTTT